Each of the 20 T cell receptor beta chains below was sequenced from the same sample in a study of T-cell reconstitution after alpha-beta-depleted transplantation in children. It was with unique molecular identifiers that the TCRbeta library was prepared. TCRdb re-called the PCR reads with MiXCR, one entry per CDR3 protein. The data hold about 210,000 distinct CDR3 sequences, with roughly a sixth observed a single time. The material sequenced was PBMCs, mostly from graft donor cells, taken 360 days after TCRalphabeta/CD19-depleted stem cell transplant. The receptors derive from a male patient aged 2 to 9 who had a stem cell transplant for acute lymphoblastic leukemia, so the T cells may come from the graft donor.

In this sample, this clonotype turned up a few times. The J gene is TRBJ2-5, the V gene TRBV4-2; 8 bases are a match to TRBD1. The germline V gene encodes CDR1 LGHNA and CDR2 YNFKEQ. The ends lost 0 bases at V and 1 base at J; junction bases unmatched: 7. The CDR3 extends over 17 amino acids. The CDR3 protein is CASSQDHTGGIQETQYF. The CDR3 bases are TGTGCCAGCAGCCAAGATCACACAGGGGGAATCCAAGAGACCCAGTACTTC.

The chain uses TRBV10-3 and TRBJ2-6; TRBD2 aligns across 8 bases. V shed 6 bases, J shed 0 bases, and the junction held 10 bases outside the gene matches. The germline V gene has CDR1 ENHRY and CDR2 SYGVKD. This CDR3 region has 18 residues. The CDR3 nucleotides are TGTGCCATCAGGGTAGCGGGACCGCTAACCTCTGGGGCCAACGTCCTGACTTTC. Its protein is CAIRVAGPLTSGANVLTF.

The chain links TRBV5-1 to TRBJ1-1, with D perhaps TRBD1 (6 bases). The CDR3 sequence is 15 residues long. The V and J ends lost 4 bases and 3 bases respectively, with 16 bases between them. Germline V CDR1 and CDR2: SGHRS, YFSETQ. The CDR3 nucleotides are TGCGCCAGCAGCAAAGACGGGACAATGGACACTGAAGCTTTCTTT. Amino acids: CASSKDGTMDTEAFF.

The rearrangement uses TRBV12-3 or TRBV12-4 and TRBJ2-2; D not resolved. The V end was cut by 5 bases, the J end by 3 bases, with 16 bases between. The CDR3 is 16 residues long. CDR3 amino acids: CASSGGVVVDTGELFF. In nucleotides, the CDR3 is TGTGCCAGCAGTGGCGGCGTCGTGGTTGACACCGGGGAGCTGTTTTTT.

This clonotype has just a few counts. The rearrangement joins TRBV7-2 to TRBJ2-7; no firm D call. The CDR3 has 17 amino acids. Germline assignment: CDR1 SGHTA and CDR2 FQGNSA. V was pared by 5 bases and J by 3 bases, with 23 bases between. The CDR3 sequence is CASSPPSAWTTGYEQYF. The CDR3 DNA reads as TGTGCCAGCAGCCCCCCCTCCGCTTGGACGACTGGCTACGAGCAGTACTTC. Supplemented by reference TRBV7-2 and TRBJ2-7, the full variable domain reads GAGVSQSPSNKVTEKGKDVELRCDPISGHTALYWYRQSLGQGLEFLIYFQGNSAPDKSGLPSDRFSAERTGGSVSTLTIQRTQQEDSAVYLCASSPPSAWTTGYEQYFGPGTRLTVT.

The chain uses TRBV30 and TRBJ2-7; D ambiguous. The CDR3 runs 11 residues. Germline values: CDR1 GTSNPN, CDR2 SVGIG (reference sequence). V was shortened by 0 bases and J by 6 bases, with 6 bases between the two germline ends. CDR3 region: CAWSVAPEQYF. The CDR3 region has the DNA TGTGCCTGGAGTGTAGCACCCGAGCAGTACTTC.

This chain uses TRBV6-5 with TRBJ1-1, with D unclear. Trimming left V 1 base short and J 0 bases short, with 9 bases between. This CDR3 contains 15 residues. CDR1 is MNHEY and CDR2 is SVGAGI in the germline V gene. The DNA of the CDR3 is TGTGCCAGCAGTTACTTTGGCGGTTTGAACACTGAAGCTTTCTTT. This translates into CASSYFGGLNTEAFF.

This sequence joins TRBV6-4 and TRBJ1-4; D gene ambiguous. Deletions cut 2 bases from V and 8 bases from J, with 12 bases between. The germline gives CDR1 MRHNA, CDR2 SNTAGT. The CDR3 length is 14 residues. The CDR3 DNA reads as TGTGCCAGCAGTGACGACGCAAGAGGGGAAAAACTGTTTTTT. Its translation is CASSDDARGEKLFF.

The chain links TRBV7-9 to TRBJ2-5, with D maybe TRBD1 (6 bases). CDR3 length: 15 residues. The V gene lost 1 base and the J gene lost 5 bases, with 14 bases spanning the gap. Germline CDR1 SEHNR, CDR2 FQNEAQ (reference sequence). The CDR3 bases are TGTGCCAGCAGCTTAGGGGGGATACAGGGTGAGACCCAGTACTTC. This gives the protein CASSLGGIQGETQYF.

The chain recombines TRBV5-6 with TRBJ2-3; 9 bases fit TRBD2. Trimming at V came to 2 bases and at J to 4 bases, leaving 8 bases not matched to a gene. The CDR3 has 16 amino acids. In germline, CDR1 is SGHDT, CDR2 YYEEEE. The CDR3 bases are TGTGCCAGCAGCTTAATCGCGGGGGGGCAGGCAGATACGCAGTATTTT. It translates to CASSLIAGGQADTQYF.

This clonotype was picked up a small number of times. The rearrangement links TRBV5-1 to TRBJ1-1, with 9 bases lining up with TRBD1. CDR1 is SGHRS, CDR2 YFSETQ, per germline. The CDR3 consists of 15 residues. The junction had 8 bases not matched to a gene; V was cut back by 8 bases and J by 0 bases. CDR3 region: CASTGTGILNTEAFF. CDR3 in DNA: TGCGCCAGTACCGGGACAGGGATATTGAACACTGAAGCTTTCTTT. The entire variable domain, with the rest obtained from reference TRBV5-1 and TRBJ1-1, is as follows: KAGVTQTPRYLIKTRGQQVTLSCSPISGHRSVSWYQQTPGQGLQFLFEYFSETQRNKGNFPGRFSGRQFSNSRSEMNVSTLELGDSALYLCASTGTGILNTEAFFGQGTRLTVV.

The chain has TRBV20-1 and TRBJ1-1; D unclear. CDR3 length equals 13 residues. Germline CDR1 reads DFQATT; CDR2 reads SNEGSKA (reference sequence). V lost 3 bases to trimming and J lost 7 bases, with 15 bases between them. DNA for the CDR3: TGCAGTGCTAGCTCTGAGGCAGATCATGAAGCTTTCTTT. Amino acids: CSASSEADHEAFF.

The rearrangement links TRBV19 to TRBJ2-1; the D gene is possibly TRBD1 (6 bases). The CDR3 consists of 12 residues. V shed 6 bases and J shed 10 bases, with 13 bases lying between them. Germline CDR1 is LNHDA and CDR2 is SQIVND (reference sequence). CDR3 loop: CASSPWGQEQFF. CDR3 bases: TGTGCCAGTAGCCCCTGGGGGCAGGAGCAGTTCTTC.

The chain employs TRBV11-2 and TRBJ2-2; tentative D call: TRBD2 (6 bases). V dropped 1 base and J dropped 6 bases, with 9 bases sitting between them. CDR3 length equals 14 residues. Germline CDR1 and CDR2: SGHAT and FQNNGV. The CDR3 bases are TGTGCCAGCAGCTTAGGGGACTCGGCCGGGGAGCTGTTTTTT. Its translation is CASSLGDSAGELFF.

CDR3 sequence (DNA): TGTGCCAGCAGCTTACTGGGCCTTAACTATGGCTACACCTTC. This codes for CASSLLGLNYGYTF. The V and J genes are TRBV11-2 and TRBJ1-2; D uncertain. Germline CDR1 SGHAT, CDR2 FQNNGV. The CDR3 consists of 14 residues. Trimming cost V 2 bases and J 1 base, with 8 bases left between them.

V is TRBV29-1 and J is TRBJ1-1; no definite D call. The CDR3 covers 14 residues. Looked up from germline, CDR1 is SQVTM and CDR2 is ANQGSEA. Here the CDR3 reads CGYKGIWANTEAFF. The CDR3 DNA is TGCGGCTACAAGGGCATTTGGGCGAACACTGAAGCTTTCTTT. Looking up the rest from reference TRBV29-1 and TRBJ1-1 gives the full variable domain: SAVISQKPSRDICQRGTSLTIQCQVDSQVTMMFWYRQQPGQSLTLIATANQGSEATYESGFVIDKFPISRPNLTFSTLTVSNMSPEDSSIYLCGYKGIWANTEAFFGQGTRLTVV.

V usage is TRBV10-3 and J usage is TRBJ2-5; 8 positions match TRBD1. Germline loops: CDR1 ENHRY, CDR2 SYGVKD. The CDR3 is made up of 14 amino acids. V was pared by 6 bases and J by 1 base, with 4 bases of the junction left unmatched. CDR3 sequence: CAIRGTGFQETQYF. The CDR3, as DNA: TGTGCCATCAGGGGGACAGGCTTCCAAGAGACCCAGTACTTC.

This chain uses TRBV10-2 with TRBJ1-2; D remains ambiguous. Germline CDR1 is WSHSY and CDR2 is SAAADI. V lost 1 base to trimming and J lost 3 bases, with 9 bases between them. The CDR3 is made up of 14 amino acids. The CDR3 coding sequence is TGCGCCAGCAGTGAGTTTAGTGGAGACTATGGCTACACCTTC. It translates to CASSEFSGDYGYTF.

The chain couples TRBV7-6 to TRBJ2-1, with D possibly TRBD2 on 5 matching bases. The CDR3 contains 16 residues. The V end was cut by 5 bases, the J end by 2 bases, with 16 bases between. Per the germline V gene, CDR1 is SGHVS and CDR2 is FNYEAQ. The CDR3 bases are TGTGCCAGCAGCCCCAGCGGTGTTCTGCCCTACAATGAGCAGTTCTTC. This codes for CASSPSGVLPYNEQFF.

In its sample, this clonotype was seen many times. The CDR3, as DNA: TGTGCCAGCAGCTATCTGAATCAGCCCCAGCATTTT. Translating it yields CASSYLNQPQHF. V gene TRBV2 combines with J gene TRBJ1-5; D is unresolved. The V gene's germline CDR1 is SNHLY and CDR2 FYNNEI. V shed 6 bases and J shed 4 bases, with 7 bases lying between them. The CDR3 totals 12 residues.